The present TCR beta chain was sequenced within a study of shared T cell receptors in the human thymus. Sequenced by immunoSEQ multiplex PCR; TCRdb stores in-frame clones only, minus some. The sample contains hundreds of thousands of clones, around 87% of which appear only once. CDR1 is LGHNA, CDR2 YNFKEQ, per germline. Trimming took 0 bases from V and 4 from J, leaving 15 bases between them. The CDR3 totals 17 residues. The sample also formed part of further work on human thymus T cells.

This receptor was taken from a boy under two years old with a congenital heart defect. The rearrangement joins TRBV4-2 to TRBJ2-2, with a weak D call TRBD1 (6 bases). Input material: thymocytes. CDR3 sequence: CASSQDIWQGSTGELFF. The CDR3 DNA sequence: TGTGCCAGCAGCCAAGATATATGGCAGGGGAGCACCGGGGAGCTGTTTTTT.